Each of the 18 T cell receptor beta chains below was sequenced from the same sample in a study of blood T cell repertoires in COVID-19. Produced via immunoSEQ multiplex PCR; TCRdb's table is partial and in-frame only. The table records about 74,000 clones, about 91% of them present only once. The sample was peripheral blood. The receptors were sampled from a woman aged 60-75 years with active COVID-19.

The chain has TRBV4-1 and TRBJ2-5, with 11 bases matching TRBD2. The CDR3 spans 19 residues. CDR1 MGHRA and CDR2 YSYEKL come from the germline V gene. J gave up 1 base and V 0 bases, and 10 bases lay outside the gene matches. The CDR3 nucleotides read TGCGCCAGCAGCCAAGATAAAGGGGGGACTAGCGGACTCCAAGAGACCCAGTACTTC. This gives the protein CASSQDKGGTSGLQETQYF.

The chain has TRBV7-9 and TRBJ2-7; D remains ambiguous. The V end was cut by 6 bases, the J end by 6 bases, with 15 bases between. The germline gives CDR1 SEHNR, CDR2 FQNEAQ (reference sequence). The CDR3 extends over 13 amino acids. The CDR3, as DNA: TGTGCCAGCAGTCCAACCCGAACGGGCGAGCAGTACTTC. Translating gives CASSPTRTGEQYF. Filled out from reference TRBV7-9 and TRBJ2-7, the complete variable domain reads DTGVSQNPRHKITKRGQNVTFRCDPISEHNRLYWYRQTLGQGPEFLTYFQNEAQLEKSRLLSDRFSAERPKGSFSTLEIQRTEQGDSAMYLCASSPTRTGEQYFGPGTRLTVT.

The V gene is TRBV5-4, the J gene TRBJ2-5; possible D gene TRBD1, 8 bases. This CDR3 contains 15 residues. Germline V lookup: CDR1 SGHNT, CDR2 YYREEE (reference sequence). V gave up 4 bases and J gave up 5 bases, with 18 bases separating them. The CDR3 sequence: CASSRLVQGGETQYF. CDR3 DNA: TGTGCCAGCAGCCGTCTGGTACAGGGGGGGGAGACCCAGTACTTC.

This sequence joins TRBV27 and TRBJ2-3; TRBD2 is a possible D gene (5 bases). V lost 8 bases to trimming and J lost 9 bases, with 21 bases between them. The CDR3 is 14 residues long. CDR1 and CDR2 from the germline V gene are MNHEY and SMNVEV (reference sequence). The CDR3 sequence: CASHRPGFLGTQYF. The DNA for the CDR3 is TGTGCCAGCCACCGTCCGGGGTTTTTGGGCACGCAGTATTTT.

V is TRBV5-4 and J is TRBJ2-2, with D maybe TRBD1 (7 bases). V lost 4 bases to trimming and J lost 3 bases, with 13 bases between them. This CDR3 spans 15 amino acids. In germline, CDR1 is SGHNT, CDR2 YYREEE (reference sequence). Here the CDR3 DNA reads TGTGCCAGCAGCGCAGGGGGGTTAGACACCGGGGAGCTGTTTTTT. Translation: CASSAGGLDTGELFF.

CDR3 amino acids: CASSGQGNRNTGELFF. The CDR3 DNA reads as TGCGCCAGCAGCGGACAGGGGAATAGGAACACCGGGGAGCTGTTTTTT. This sequence joins TRBV5-1 and TRBJ2-2, with 9 bases identical to TRBD1. Germline V gene data show CDR1 as SGHRS and CDR2 as YFSETQ. Trimming at V came to 4 bases and at J to 1 base, leaving 5 bases not matched to a gene. The CDR3 covers 16 residues.

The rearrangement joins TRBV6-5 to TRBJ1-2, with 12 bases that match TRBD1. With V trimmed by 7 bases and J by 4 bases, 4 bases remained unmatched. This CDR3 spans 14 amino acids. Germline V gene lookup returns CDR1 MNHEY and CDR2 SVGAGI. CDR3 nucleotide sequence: TGTGCCAGCAACCGGGACAGGGGGCCCTATGGCTACACCTTC. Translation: CASNRDRGPYGYTF.

CDR3 amino acids: CSVVTSGVPSGELFF. Written as DNA, the CDR3 is TGCAGCGTTGTAACCAGCGGGGTGCCGTCGGGGGAGCTGTTTTTT. The V and J genes are TRBV29-1 and TRBJ2-2; 7 nucleotides match TRBD2. The CDR3 totals 15 residues. J was trimmed by 8 bases and V by 4 bases; bases with no gene match: 13. Looked up from germline, CDR1 is SQVTM and CDR2 is ANQGSEA.

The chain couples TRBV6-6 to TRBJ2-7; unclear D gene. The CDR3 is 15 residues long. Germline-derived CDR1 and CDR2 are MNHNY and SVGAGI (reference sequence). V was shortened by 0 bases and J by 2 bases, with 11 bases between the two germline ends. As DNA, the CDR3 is TGTGCCAGCAGTTACTCGACGGGTACAACCTACGAGCAGTACTTC. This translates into CASSYSTGTTYEQYF.

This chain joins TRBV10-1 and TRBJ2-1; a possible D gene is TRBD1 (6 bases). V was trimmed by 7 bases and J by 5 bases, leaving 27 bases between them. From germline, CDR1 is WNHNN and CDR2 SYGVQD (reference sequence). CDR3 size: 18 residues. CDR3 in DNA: TGCGCCAGCAACCCCAGGGCCAGGGGTGCGAAGGTTGACAATGAGCAGTTCTTC. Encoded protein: CASNPRARGAKVDNEQFF.

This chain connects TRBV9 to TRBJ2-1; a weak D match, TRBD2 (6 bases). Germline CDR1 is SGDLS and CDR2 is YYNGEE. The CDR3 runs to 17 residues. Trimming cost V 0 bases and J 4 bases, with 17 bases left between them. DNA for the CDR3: TGTGCCAGCAGCGTAGCAGTAGGAGGGAGCCTTTACAATGAGCAGTTCTTC. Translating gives CASSVAVGGSLYNEQFF.

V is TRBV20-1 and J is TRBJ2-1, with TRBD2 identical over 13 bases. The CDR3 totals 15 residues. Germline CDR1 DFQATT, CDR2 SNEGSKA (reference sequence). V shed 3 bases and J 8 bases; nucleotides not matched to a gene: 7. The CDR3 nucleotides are TGCAGTGCTAGTAGGACTAGCGGGAGTAATGATGAGCAGTTCTTC. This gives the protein CSASRTSGSNDEQFF.

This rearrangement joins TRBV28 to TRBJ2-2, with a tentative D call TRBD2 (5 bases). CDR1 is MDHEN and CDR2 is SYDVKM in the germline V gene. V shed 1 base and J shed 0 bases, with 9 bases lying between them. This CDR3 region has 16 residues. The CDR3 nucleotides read TGTGCCAGCAGTTTATTGGGTAGCGCGAACACCGGGGAGCTGTTTTTT. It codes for CASSLLGSANTGELFF. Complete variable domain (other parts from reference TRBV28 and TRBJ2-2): DVKVTQSSRYLVKRTGEKVFLECVQDMDHENMFWYRQDPGLGLRLIYFSYDVKMKEKGDIPEGYSVSREKKERFSLILESASTNQTSMYLCASSLLGSANTGELFFGEGSRLTVL.

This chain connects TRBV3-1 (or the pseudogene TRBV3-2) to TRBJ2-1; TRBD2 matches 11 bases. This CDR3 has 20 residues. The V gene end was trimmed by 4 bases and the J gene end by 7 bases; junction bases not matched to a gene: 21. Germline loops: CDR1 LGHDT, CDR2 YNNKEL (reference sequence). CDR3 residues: CASSPPSLAGGPTIRNEQFF. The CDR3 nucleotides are TGTGCCAGCAGCCCCCCCTCTTTAGCGGGAGGGCCGACAATCCGGAATGAGCAGTTCTTC.

The DNA for the CDR3 is TGTGCCAGCAGTTTTACTCCGCTAGCGGTCCAAGAGACCCAGTACTTC. Its protein product is CASSFTPLAVQETQYF. This chain uses TRBV27 with TRBJ2-5, with 7 bases identical to TRBD2. V lost 3 bases to trimming and J lost 1 base; unmatched junction nucleotides: 8. Germline CDR1 reads MNHEY; CDR2 reads SMNVEV (reference sequence). CDR3 length: 16 amino acids.

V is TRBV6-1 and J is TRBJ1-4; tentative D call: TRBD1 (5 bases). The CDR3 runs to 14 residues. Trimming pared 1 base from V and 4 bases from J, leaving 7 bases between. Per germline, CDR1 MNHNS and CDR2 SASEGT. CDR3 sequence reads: CASSEGGGNEKLFF. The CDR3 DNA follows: TGTGCCAGCAGTGAAGGGGGCGGTAATGAAAAACTGTTTTTT.

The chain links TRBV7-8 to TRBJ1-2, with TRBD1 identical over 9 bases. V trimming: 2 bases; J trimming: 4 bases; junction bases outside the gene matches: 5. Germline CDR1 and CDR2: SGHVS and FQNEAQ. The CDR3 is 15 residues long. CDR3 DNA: TGTGCCAGCAGCTTATCACTGGGACAGGGCTATGGCTACACCTTC. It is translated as CASSLSLGQGYGYTF.

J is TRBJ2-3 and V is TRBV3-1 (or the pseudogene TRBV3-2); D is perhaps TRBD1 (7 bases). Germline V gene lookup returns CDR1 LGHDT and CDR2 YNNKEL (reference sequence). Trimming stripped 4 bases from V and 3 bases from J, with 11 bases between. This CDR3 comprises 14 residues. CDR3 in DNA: TGTGCCAGCAGCCCAGGGGGAGGTACAGATACGCAGTATTTT. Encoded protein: CASSPGGGTDTQYF.